This T cell receptor beta chain stems from a study of tumor and adjacent non-tumor tissue in lung cancer. No cell sorting was done before RNA was extracted from the tissue. Chemotherapy-naive patients with new lung cancer underwent thoracic surgery in China, August–November 2014. Three rounds of nested PCR, following a modified ARM-PCR protocol, produced the TCRbeta library. TCRdb used MiXCR to reprocess the multiplex PCR reads, holding one entry per CDR3 protein. Of 90,000 to 110,000 distinct CDR3 sequences listed, more than 60% are singletons. Regarding this clonotype: One end of the junction varies from germline; a read error may be responsible.

Per germline, CDR1 DFQATT and CDR2 SNEGSKA (reference sequence). The CDR3 totals 15 residues. The clonotype was recovered from an older woman with non-small cell lung cancer. Input material: lung tumor tissue. V usage is TRBV20-1 and J usage is TRBJ2-7; TRBD2 aligns across 7 bases. The CDR3 nucleotides read TGCAATGCTAGAGATTGGGAAGTAGCGGGTTACGAACAGTATTTC. Its protein product is CNARDWEVAGYEQYF.